This record concerns one T cell receptor (beta chain) sequence. Its antigen remains unknown. The protocol was immunoSEQ multiplex PCR, while the TCRdb copy is restricted to in-frame clones and leaves out a portion. This repertoire shows approximately 65,000 clones, more than 75% found once; its top ten account for over 0.35%. Trimming at V came to 7 bases and at J to 5 bases, leaving 7 bases not matched to a gene. The CDR3 runs to 13 residues. CDR1 and CDR2 from the germline V gene are MNHEY and SVGAGI. The data are from a study of OX40 agonist ivuxolimab in advanced cancers. Study at large: It was ivuxolimab, an agonistic anti-OX40 (CD134) antibody, that patients were treated with. Patients enrolled in dose escalation were diagnosed with hepatocellular carcinoma, melanoma, renal cell or head and neck cancer. Findings and caveats of the study: Clonal expansion was among the lowest in partial responders at 0.1-3.0 mg/kg, especially CD8+. On average, a greater number of expanded clones characterised CD8+ T cells relative to CD4+.

The V call is TRBV6-5, the J call TRBJ2-7, with TRBD2 identical over 8 bases. The source of this sequence is an adult with an advanced solid tumor such as melanoma, head and neck, liver or kidney cancer. Specimen: CD4+ or CD8+ T cells sorted from blood, collected in a trial of the OX40 agonist ivuxolimab. The CDR3 DNA is TGTGCCAGCAAACCGGGGGGGTCGGACGAGCAGTACTTC. Its protein product is CASKPGGSDEQYF.